This is a list of T cell receptor beta chains from one sample in a study of T cells in Graves' hyperthyroidism and ophthalmopathy. Using its own MiXCR run on the multiplex PCR reads, TCRdb lists one record per CDR3 protein. The sample records hundreds of thousands of distinct CDR3 sequences, 38% being singletons. The sample comprised blood. The source of these receptors is a man aged 18 to 29 with Graves' hyperthyroidism. Both conserved end residues are part of each CDR3. D genes are given only for firm matches. Clone size is given for some rows only: seen once, a few or many times, or a class if the clone is expanded.

few TRBJ2-6 - TRBV5-5 TGTGCCAGCAGCCCGGCGGGGCCAGGGGCCTCTGGGGCCAACGTCCTGACTTTC CASSPAGPGASGANVLTF
many TRBJ1-2 TRBD1 TRBV29-1 TGCAGCGCTTGGACAGGGGGAAGGTATGGCTACACCTTC CSAWTGGRYGYTF
- TRBJ1-1 - TRBV7-8 TGTGCCAGCGCTCGGGGGGGCACTGACGCTTTCTTT CASARGGTDAFF
- TRBJ1-1 - TRBV11-1 TGTGCCAGCAGCTTACCGACAGGAATGAACACTGAAGCTTTCTTT CASSLPTGMNTEAFF
few TRBJ2-5 - TRBV12-3/TRBV12-4 TGTGCCAGCACCCATCCAGGGGAGACCCAGTACTTC CASTHPGETQYF
many TRBJ1-1 TRBD1 TRBV9 TGTGCCAGCAGCGAATCCGGACAGGGGAGAACTGAAGCTTTCTTT CASSESGQGRTEAFF
- TRBJ2-5 - TRBV7-8 TGTGCCAGCAGCTCGTCGGACGGGCTGGAGCCCCAGTACTTC CASSSSDGLEPQYF
- TRBJ2-2 - TRBV11-3 TGTGCTACCGGGACCCTAAACACCGGGGAGCTGTTTTTT CATGTLNTGELFF
- TRBJ2-5 - TRBV11-3 TGTGCCAGCAGCTTCGTGGGGGGAAAAGAGACCCAGTACTTC CASSFVGGKETQYF
many TRBJ1-5 TRBD1 TRBV7-8 TGTGCCAGCAGCTTGGACAGGGCCGGCAATCAGCCCCAGCATTTT CASSLDRAGNQPQHF
many TRBJ1-2 - TRBV29-1 TGCAGCGTGGCAGGGGAGTATGGCTACACCTTC CSVAGEYGYTF
many TRBJ1-5 - TRBV10-3 TGTGCCATCAGTGAGCCCGGACAGACCAGCAATCAGCCCCAGCATTTT CAISEPGQTSNQPQHF
few TRBJ1-1 - TRBV11-2 TGTGCCAGCAGCTTATACCCGGGGCACAAGAACACTGAAGCTTTCTTT CASSLYPGHKNTEAFF
- TRBJ1-1 - TRBV7-9 TGTGCCAGCAGCTCGACAGACCCAGGTGAAGCTTTCTTT CASSSTDPGEAFF
few TRBJ2-2 TRBD1 TRBV7-3 TGTGCCAGCAGCCCCCAGACAGGGATGGGAACCGGGGAGCTGTTTTTT CASSPQTGMGTGELFF
many TRBJ1-3 - TRBV29-1 TGCAGCGCCGTGGTTGTGGTCCCTGGCGCTAAGAACACCATATATTTT CSAVVVVPGAKNTIYF
- TRBJ2-2 - TRBV2 TGTGCCAGCGAGAGGGTTTCGGACACCGGGGAGCTGTTTTTT CASERVSDTGELFF
many TRBJ2-5 - TRBV7-6 TGTGCCAGCAGCCGGGGACGGCAAGAGACCCAGTACTTC CASSRGRQETQYF
many TRBJ1-2 - TRBV12-3/TRBV12-4 TGTGCCAGCAGTTCCACTACACAGGGCCGGACCTTC CASSSTTQGRTF
many TRBJ2-7 - TRBV15 TGTGCCACCAGACTGGGATCCCAAGGCGAGCAGTACTTC CATRLGSQGEQYF
few TRBJ2-7 - TRBV9 TGTGCCAGCAGCGTAGAAGCTACCGCCTACGAGCAGTACTTC CASSVEATAYEQYF
many TRBJ1-5 - TRBV25-1 TGTGCCAGCAGCGCCGGGGGCTGGAATCAGCCCCAGCATTTT CASSAGGWNQPQHF
- TRBJ1-5 - TRBV19 TGTGCCAGTAGTATATACAACCGGGGGGGTAATCAGCCCCAGCATTTT CASSIYNRGGNQPQHF
many TRBJ1-1 - TRBV29-1 TGCAGCGTTGACAGGGGACCCACTGAAGCTTTCTTT CSVDRGPTEAFF
many TRBJ1-3 - TRBV10-3 TGTGCCATCAGTGGAGCCCTGAGCTCTGGAAACACCATATATTTT CAISGALSSGNTIYF
- TRBJ2-5 - TRBV20-1 TGCAGTGCTAGAGCTACGGGACTTTTCCTCCACCAAGAGACCCAGTACTTC CSARATGLFLHQETQYF
many TRBJ1-4 - TRBV9 TGTGCCAGCAGCGTCGGAGGGCAGGGCCGAGAAAAACTGTTTTTT CASSVGGQGREKLFF
few TRBJ1-4 TRBD1 TRBV5-1 TGCGCCAGCCGCTCGACAGGGAATGAAAAACTGTTTTTT CASRSTGNEKLFF
- TRBJ1-1 - TRBV7-9 TGTGCCTGGAGTGTGGTAGACACTGAAGCTTTCTTT CAWSVVDTEAFF
- TRBJ2-2 TRBD2 TRBV19 TGTGCCAGCAATCTAGCGGGAGCCCCCGGGGAGCTGTTTTTT CASNLAGAPGELFF